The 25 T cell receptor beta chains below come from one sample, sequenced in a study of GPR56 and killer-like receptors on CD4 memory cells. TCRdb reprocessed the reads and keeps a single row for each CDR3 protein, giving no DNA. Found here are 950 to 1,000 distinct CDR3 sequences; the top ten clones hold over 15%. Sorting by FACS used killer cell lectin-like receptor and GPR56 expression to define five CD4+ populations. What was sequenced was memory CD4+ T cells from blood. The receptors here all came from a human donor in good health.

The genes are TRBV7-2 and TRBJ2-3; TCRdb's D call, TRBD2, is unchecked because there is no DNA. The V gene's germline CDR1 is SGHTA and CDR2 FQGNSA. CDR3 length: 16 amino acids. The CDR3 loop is CASSLALAGGVDTQYF.

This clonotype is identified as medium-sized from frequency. The chain's CDR3 is CSAKGRDYGYTF. This rearrangement joins TRBV20-1 to TRBJ1-2. The CDR3 contains 12 residues. Germline V gene data show CDR1 as DFQATT and CDR2 as SNEGSKA (reference sequence).

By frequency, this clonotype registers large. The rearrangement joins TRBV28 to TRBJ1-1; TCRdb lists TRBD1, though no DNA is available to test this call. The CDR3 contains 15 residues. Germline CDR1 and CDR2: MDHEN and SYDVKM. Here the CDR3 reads CASSLTGRENTEAFF.

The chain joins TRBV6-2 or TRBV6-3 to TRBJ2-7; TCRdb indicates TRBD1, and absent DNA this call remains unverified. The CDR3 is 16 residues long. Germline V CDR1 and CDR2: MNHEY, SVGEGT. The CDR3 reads CASMDWAGGRHYEQYF.

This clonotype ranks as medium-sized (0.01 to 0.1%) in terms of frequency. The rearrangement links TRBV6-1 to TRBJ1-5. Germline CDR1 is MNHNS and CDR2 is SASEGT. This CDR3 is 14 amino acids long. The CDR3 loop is CASTRINSNQPQHF.

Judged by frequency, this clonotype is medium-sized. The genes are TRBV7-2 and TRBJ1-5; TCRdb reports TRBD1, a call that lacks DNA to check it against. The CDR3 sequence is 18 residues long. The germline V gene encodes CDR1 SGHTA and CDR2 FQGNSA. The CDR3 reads CASSLRRGGGDRDEPQHF.

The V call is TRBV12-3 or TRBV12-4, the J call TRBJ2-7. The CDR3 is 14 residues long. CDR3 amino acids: CASSGFGYSYEQYF.

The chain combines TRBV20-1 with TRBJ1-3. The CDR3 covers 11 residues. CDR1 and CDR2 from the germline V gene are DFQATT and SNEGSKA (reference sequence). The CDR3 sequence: CSASVGNTIYF.

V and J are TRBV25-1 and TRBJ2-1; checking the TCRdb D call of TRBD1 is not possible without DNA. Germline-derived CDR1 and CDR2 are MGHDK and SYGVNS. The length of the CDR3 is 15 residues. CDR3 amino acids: CASSDRDSEDNEQFF. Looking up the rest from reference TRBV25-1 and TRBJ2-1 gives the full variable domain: EADIYQTPRYLVIGTGKKITLECSQTMGHDKMYWYQQDPGMELHLIHYSYGVNSTEKGDLSSESTVSRIRTEHFPLTLESARPSHTSQYLCASSDRDSEDNEQFFGPGTRLTVL.

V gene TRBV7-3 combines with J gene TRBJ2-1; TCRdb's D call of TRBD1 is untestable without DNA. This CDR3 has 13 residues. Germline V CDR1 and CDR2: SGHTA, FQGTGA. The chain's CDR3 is CASSQTGAREQFF.

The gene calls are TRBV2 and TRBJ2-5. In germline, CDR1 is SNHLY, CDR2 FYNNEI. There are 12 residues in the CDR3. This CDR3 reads CASSSYQETQYF.

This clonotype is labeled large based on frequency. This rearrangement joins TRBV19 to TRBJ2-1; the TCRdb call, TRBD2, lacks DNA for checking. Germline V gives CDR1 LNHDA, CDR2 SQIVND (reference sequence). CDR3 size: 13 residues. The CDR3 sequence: CASGTSGRTEQFF.

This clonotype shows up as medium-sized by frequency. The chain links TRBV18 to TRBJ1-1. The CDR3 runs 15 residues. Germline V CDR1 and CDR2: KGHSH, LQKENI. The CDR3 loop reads CASSPSSRLNTEAFF.

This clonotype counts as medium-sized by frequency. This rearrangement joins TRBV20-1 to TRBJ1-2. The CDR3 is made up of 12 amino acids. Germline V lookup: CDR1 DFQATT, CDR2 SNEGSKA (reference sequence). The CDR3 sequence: CSARIRVERYTF.

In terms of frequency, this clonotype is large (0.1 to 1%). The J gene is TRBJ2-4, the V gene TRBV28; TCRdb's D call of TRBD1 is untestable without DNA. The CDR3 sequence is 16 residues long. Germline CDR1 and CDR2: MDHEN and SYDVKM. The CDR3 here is CASRSWGVEAKNIQYF. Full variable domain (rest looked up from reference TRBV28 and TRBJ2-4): DVKVTQSSRYLVKRTGEKVFLECVQDMDHENMFWYRQDPGLGLRLIYFSYDVKMKEKGDIPEGYSVSREKKERFSLILESASTNQTSMYLCASRSWGVEAKNIQYFGAGTRLSVL.

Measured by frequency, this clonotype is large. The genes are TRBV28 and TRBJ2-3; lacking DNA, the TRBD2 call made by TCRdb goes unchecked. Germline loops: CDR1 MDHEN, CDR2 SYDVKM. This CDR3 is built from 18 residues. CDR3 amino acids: CASSRPGLAGGGTDTQYF.

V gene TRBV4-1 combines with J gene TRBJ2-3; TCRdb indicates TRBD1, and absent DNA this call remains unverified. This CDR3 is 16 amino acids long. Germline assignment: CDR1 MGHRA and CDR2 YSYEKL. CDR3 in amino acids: CASSQDPAGHTDTQYF.

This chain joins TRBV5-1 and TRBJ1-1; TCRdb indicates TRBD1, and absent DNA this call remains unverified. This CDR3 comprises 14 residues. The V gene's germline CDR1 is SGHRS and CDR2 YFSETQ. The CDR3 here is CASSFGAMNTEAFF.

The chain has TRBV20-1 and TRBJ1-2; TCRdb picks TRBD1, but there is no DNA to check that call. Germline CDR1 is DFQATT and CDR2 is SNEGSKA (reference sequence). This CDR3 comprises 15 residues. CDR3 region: CSARPTGGANYGYTF.

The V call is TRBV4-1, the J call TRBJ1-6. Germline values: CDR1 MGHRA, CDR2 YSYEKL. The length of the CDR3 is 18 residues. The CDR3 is CASSQVIQLSSYNSPLHF.

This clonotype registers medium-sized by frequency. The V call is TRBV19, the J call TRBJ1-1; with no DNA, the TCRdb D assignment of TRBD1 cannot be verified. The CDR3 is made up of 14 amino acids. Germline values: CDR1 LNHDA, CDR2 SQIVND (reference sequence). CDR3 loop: CASSFRGMNTEAFF.

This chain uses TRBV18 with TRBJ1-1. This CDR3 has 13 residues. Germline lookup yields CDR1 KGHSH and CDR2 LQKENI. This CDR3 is CASSPNLNTEAFF.

This chain's CDR3 is CASSLGSTGELFF. This chain links TRBV7-2 with TRBJ2-2. Germline V CDR1 and CDR2: SGHTA, FQGNSA. The CDR3 has 13 residues.

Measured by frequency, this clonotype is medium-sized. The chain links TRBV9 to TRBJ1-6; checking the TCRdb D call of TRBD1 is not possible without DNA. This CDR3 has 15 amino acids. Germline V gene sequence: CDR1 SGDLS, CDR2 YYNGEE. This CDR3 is CASSAEGVGNSPLHF.

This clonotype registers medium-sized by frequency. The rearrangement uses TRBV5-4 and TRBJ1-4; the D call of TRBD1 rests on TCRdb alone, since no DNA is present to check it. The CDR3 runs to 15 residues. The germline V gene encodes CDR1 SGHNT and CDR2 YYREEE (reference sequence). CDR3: CASSPGPRENEKLFF.